A selection of T cell receptor beta chains follows, all from one sample in a study of blood T cells in healthy people across ages. TCRdb re-called the 5' RACE reads with MiXCR, one entry per CDR3 protein. This table has about 830,000 distinct CDR3 sequences, about 62% appearing once. Sequencing input: blood. The source is a man aged 25 to 40 in good health. Both conserved end residues are part of each CDR3. Each record gives: J gene, clone size, V gene, D gene, CDR3 protein, CDR3 DNA. A D gene is named only where the DNA matches it firmly. A clone size is listed for some rows: how often the clone was seen (once, few, many), or a class if it is expanded.

j_call: TRBJ1-6; clone_size: NA; v_call: TRBV11-2; d_call: NA; cdr3_aa: CASTPGHTNYNSPLHF; cdr3_nt: TGTGCCAGCACCCCAGGACACACGAACTATAATTCACCCCTCCACTTT
j_call: TRBJ2-3; clone_size: NA; v_call: TRBV20-1; d_call: NA; cdr3_aa: CSARALGGRTDTQYF; cdr3_nt: TGCAGTGCTAGAGCATTGGGGGGGCGCACAGATACGCAGTATTTT
j_call: TRBJ1-2; clone_size: NA; v_call: TRBV7-2; d_call: NA; cdr3_aa: CASSPPNGVGYTF; cdr3_nt: TGTGCCAGCAGCCCTCCGAATGGGGTTGGCTACACCTTC
j_call: TRBJ2-7; clone_size: many; v_call: TRBV10-3; d_call: NA; cdr3_aa: CASLGEYEQYF; cdr3_nt: TGTGCCTCCCTTGGGGAGTACGAGCAGTACTTC
j_call: TRBJ1-6; clone_size: NA; v_call: TRBV7-9; d_call: NA; cdr3_aa: CASSLDISPLHF; cdr3_nt: TGTGCCAGCAGCTTAGATATTTCACCCCTCCACTTT
j_call: TRBJ2-7; clone_size: NA; v_call: TRBV7-7; d_call: NA; cdr3_aa: CASSFGPDYEQYF; cdr3_nt: TGTGCCAGCAGCTTTGGACCAGACTACGAGCAGTACTTC
j_call: TRBJ2-7; clone_size: few; v_call: TRBV20-1; d_call: NA; cdr3_aa: CSARGMGAWQQYF; cdr3_nt: TGCAGTGCTAGAGGAATGGGAGCTTGGCAGCAGTACTTC
j_call: TRBJ1-5; clone_size: NA; v_call: TRBV7-2; d_call: TRBD1; cdr3_aa: CASSLPDRANQPQHF; cdr3_nt: TGTGCCAGCAGCCTACCGGACAGGGCTAATCAGCCCCAGCATTTT
j_call: TRBJ2-3; clone_size: NA; v_call: TRBV7-2; d_call: TRBD2; cdr3_aa: CASSLGGSGRVTDTQYF; cdr3_nt: TGTGCCAGCAGCTTAGGAGGTAGCGGGAGGGTCACAGATACGCAGTATTTT
j_call: TRBJ2-7; clone_size: NA; v_call: TRBV20-1; d_call: NA; cdr3_aa: CSAGPDSYEQYF; cdr3_nt: TGCAGTGCTGGCCCTGATTCCTACGAGCAGTACTTC
j_call: TRBJ2-7; clone_size: once; v_call: TRBV5-1; d_call: TRBD1; cdr3_aa: CASSTRDRGFYEQYF; cdr3_nt: TGCGCCAGCAGCACCCGGGACAGGGGTTTCTACGAGCAGTACTTC
j_call: TRBJ1-1; clone_size: NA; v_call: TRBV29-1; d_call: NA; cdr3_aa: CSVAVRTSGGTEAFF; cdr3_nt: TGCAGCGTTGCAGTGAGGACTAGCGGGGGTACTGAAGCTTTCTTT
j_call: TRBJ2-3; clone_size: many; v_call: TRBV5-1; d_call: NA; cdr3_aa: CASSPDRTDTQYF; cdr3_nt: TGCGCCAGCAGCCCAGACCGTACAGATACGCAGTATTTT
j_call: TRBJ2-1; clone_size: few; v_call: TRBV29-1; d_call: NA; cdr3_aa: CSVVGLRYNNEQFF; cdr3_nt: TGCAGCGTTGTGGGTTTAAGGTACAACAATGAGCAGTTCTTC
j_call: TRBJ2-7; clone_size: NA; v_call: TRBV29-1; d_call: TRBD2; cdr3_aa: CSVGPSGSYEQYF; cdr3_nt: TGCAGCGTTGGTCCTAGCGGGAGCTACGAGCAGTACTTC
j_call: TRBJ2-3; clone_size: NA; v_call: TRBV20-1; d_call: NA; cdr3_aa: CSARKTDTQYF; cdr3_nt: TGCAGTGCTAGAAAAACAGATACGCAGTATTTT
j_call: TRBJ1-6; clone_size: NA; v_call: TRBV7-8; d_call: NA; cdr3_aa: CASSLVGTSPLHF; cdr3_nt: TGTGCCAGCAGCTTAGTGGGGACTTCACCCCTCCACTTT
j_call: TRBJ2-7; clone_size: NA; v_call: TRBV4-3; d_call: NA; cdr3_aa: CASSQEGWGAEQYF; cdr3_nt: TGCGCCAGCAGCCAAGAAGGTTGGGGGGCCGAGCAGTACTTC
j_call: TRBJ2-7; clone_size: few; v_call: TRBV9; d_call: NA; cdr3_aa: CASSALTTLNPYEQYF; cdr3_nt: TGTGCCAGCAGCGCGTTAACTACCCTGAACCCCTACGAGCAGTACTTC
j_call: TRBJ2-5; clone_size: few; v_call: TRBV20-1; d_call: TRBD2; cdr3_aa: CSAILPAGGQETQYF; cdr3_nt: TGCAGTGCTATCCTTCCAGCGGGGGGTCAAGAGACCCAGTACTTC
j_call: TRBJ1-4; clone_size: few; v_call: TRBV29-1; d_call: NA; cdr3_aa: CSVTQQNLNEKLFF; cdr3_nt: TGCAGCGTTACCCAACAGAACTTAAATGAAAAACTGTTTTTT
j_call: TRBJ2-5; clone_size: NA; v_call: TRBV11-1; d_call: TRBD1; cdr3_aa: CASSHWEDRDGETQYF; cdr3_nt: TGTGCCAGCAGCCACTGGGAGGACAGGGATGGAGAGACCCAGTACTTC
j_call: TRBJ1-2; clone_size: NA; v_call: TRBV2; d_call: NA; cdr3_aa: CASSDDFLEGGYTF; cdr3_nt: TGTGCCAGCAGTGACGACTTCCTAGAGGGGGGCTACACCTTC
j_call: TRBJ2-1; clone_size: NA; v_call: TRBV10-3; d_call: NA; cdr3_aa: CAISESPGLDYNEQFF; cdr3_nt: TGTGCCATCAGTGAGTCGCCGGGACTCGACTACAATGAGCAGTTCTTC
j_call: TRBJ2-4; clone_size: few; v_call: TRBV12-3/TRBV12-4; d_call: NA; cdr3_aa: CASRPPGPKNIQYF; cdr3_nt: TGTGCCAGCAGGCCGCCGGGACCCAAAAACATTCAGTACTTC
j_call: TRBJ1-6; clone_size: once; v_call: TRBV12-3/TRBV12-4; d_call: NA; cdr3_aa: CASSPLDSPLHF; cdr3_nt: TGTGCCAGCAGCCCACTCGATTCACCCCTCCACTTT
j_call: TRBJ1-2; clone_size: NA; v_call: TRBV9; d_call: TRBD1; cdr3_aa: CASSVAPDRGLYGYTF; cdr3_nt: TGTGCCAGCAGCGTAGCCCCGGACAGGGGGCTCTATGGCTACACCTTC
j_call: TRBJ2-1; clone_size: NA; v_call: TRBV6-2/TRBV6-3; d_call: NA; cdr3_aa: CASSYSSDYEQFF; cdr3_nt: TGTGCCAGCAGTTACTCGAGTGATTATGAGCAGTTCTTC
j_call: TRBJ2-7; clone_size: NA; v_call: TRBV29-1; d_call: NA; cdr3_aa: CSVEESPGRSASYEQYF; cdr3_nt: TGCAGCGTTGAAGAATCCCCGGGACGGAGTGCTTCCTACGAGCAGTACTTC
j_call: TRBJ2-7; clone_size: NA; v_call: TRBV9; d_call: NA; cdr3_aa: CASSVDSSENNEQYF; cdr3_nt: TGTGCCAGCAGCGTAGATTCGAGTGAGAACAATGAGCAGTACTTC
j_call: TRBJ2-5; clone_size: NA; v_call: TRBV6-7; d_call: NA; cdr3_aa: CASSYGRGQRETQYF; cdr3_nt: TGTGCCAGCAGTTACGGTCGGGGTCAGAGGGAGACCCAGTACTTC
j_call: TRBJ2-1; clone_size: few; v_call: TRBV20-1; d_call: TRBD1; cdr3_aa: CSVTTGLTYNEQFF; cdr3_nt: TGCAGTGTTACGACAGGGCTCACCTACAATGAGCAGTTCTTC
j_call: TRBJ1-2; clone_size: once; v_call: TRBV6-5; d_call: NA; cdr3_aa: CASSYSTGRYGYTF; cdr3_nt: TGTGCCAGCAGTTATTCAACAGGGAGGTATGGCTACACCTTC
j_call: TRBJ2-5; clone_size: NA; v_call: TRBV6-5; d_call: TRBD2; cdr3_aa: CASSTTSGAFQETQYF; cdr3_nt: TGTGCCAGCAGCACGACTAGCGGGGCCTTCCAAGAGACCCAGTACTTC
j_call: TRBJ2-4; clone_size: once; v_call: TRBV3-1; d_call: TRBD1; cdr3_aa: CDSSPALGQGYIQYF; cdr3_nt: TGTGACAGCAGCCCAGCCTTGGGACAGGGTTACATTCAGTACTTC
j_call: TRBJ2-1; clone_size: few; v_call: TRBV3-1; d_call: NA; cdr3_aa: CASSHAGTPSEQFF; cdr3_nt: TGTGCCAGCAGCCACGCGGGGACCCCGTCTGAGCAGTTCTTC
j_call: TRBJ2-6; clone_size: few; v_call: TRBV6-2/TRBV6-3; d_call: TRBD1; cdr3_aa: CASREPGQGAGANVLTF; cdr3_nt: TGTGCCAGCAGAGAACCGGGACAGGGAGCTGGGGCCAACGTCCTGACTTTC
j_call: TRBJ1-4; clone_size: NA; v_call: TRBV9; d_call: NA; cdr3_aa: CASSAGWRQEKLFF; cdr3_nt: TGTGCCAGCAGCGCCGGATGGAGACAAGAAAAACTGTTTTTT
j_call: TRBJ2-3; clone_size: NA; v_call: TRBV11-2; d_call: NA; cdr3_aa: CASSFSPDTQYF; cdr3_nt: TGTGCCAGCAGCTTTTCCCCAGATACGCAGTATTTT
j_call: TRBJ2-7; clone_size: NA; v_call: TRBV7-2; d_call: TRBD1; cdr3_aa: CASSPRGPGHEQYF; cdr3_nt: TGTGCCAGCAGCCCCAGGGGGCCGGGGCACGAGCAGTACTTC
j_call: TRBJ2-7; clone_size: NA; v_call: TRBV6-2/TRBV6-3; d_call: NA; cdr3_aa: CASSLGIDEQYF; cdr3_nt: TGTGCCAGCAGTCTAGGAATCGACGAGCAGTACTTC
j_call: TRBJ2-7; clone_size: few; v_call: TRBV20-1; d_call: NA; cdr3_aa: CSARTDSSYEQYF; cdr3_nt: TGCAGTGCCAGAACTGACAGCTCCTACGAGCAGTACTTC
j_call: TRBJ2-3; clone_size: NA; v_call: TRBV7-2; d_call: NA; cdr3_aa: CASSLLSSTQYF; cdr3_nt: TGTGCCAGCAGCTTACTGTCGAGTACGCAGTATTTT
j_call: TRBJ2-7; clone_size: NA; v_call: TRBV10-1; d_call: TRBD1; cdr3_aa: CANSPGQNTYEQYF; cdr3_nt: TGCGCCAATAGTCCGGGACAGAACACCTACGAGCAGTACTTC
j_call: TRBJ1-1; clone_size: once; v_call: TRBV2; d_call: TRBD1; cdr3_aa: CASSTGEGGTEAFF; cdr3_nt: TGTGCCAGCAGCACAGGGGAAGGTGGGACTGAAGCTTTCTTT
j_call: TRBJ2-5; clone_size: NA; v_call: TRBV3-1; d_call: NA; cdr3_aa: CASSQGGDPQETQYF; cdr3_nt: TGTGCCAGCAGCCAAGGGGGCGACCCACAAGAGACCCAGTACTTC
j_call: TRBJ2-6; clone_size: NA; v_call: TRBV11-2; d_call: NA; cdr3_aa: CASSLDLASGANVLTF; cdr3_nt: TGTGCCAGCAGCTTAGATCTCGCCTCTGGGGCCAACGTCCTGACTTTC
j_call: TRBJ2-1; clone_size: NA; v_call: TRBV7-2; d_call: NA; cdr3_aa: CASSAARPNGQFF; cdr3_nt: TGTGCCAGCAGCGCAGCACGGCCGAACGGGCAGTTCTTC